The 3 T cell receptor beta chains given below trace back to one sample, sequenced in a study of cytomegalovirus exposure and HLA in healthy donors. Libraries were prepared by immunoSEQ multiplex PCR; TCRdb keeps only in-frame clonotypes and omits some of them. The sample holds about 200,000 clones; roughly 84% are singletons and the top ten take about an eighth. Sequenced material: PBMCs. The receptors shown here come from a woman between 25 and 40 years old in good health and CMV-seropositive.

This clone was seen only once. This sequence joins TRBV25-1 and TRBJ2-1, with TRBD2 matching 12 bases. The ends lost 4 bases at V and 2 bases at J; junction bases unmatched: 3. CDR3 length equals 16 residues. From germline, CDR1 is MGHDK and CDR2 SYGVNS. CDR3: CASSGASGRAYNEQFF. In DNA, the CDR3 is TGTGCCAGCAGTGGCGCTAGCGGGAGGGCCTACAATGAGCAGTTCTTC. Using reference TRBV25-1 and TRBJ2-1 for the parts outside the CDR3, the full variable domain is EADIYQTPRYLVIGTGKKITLECSQTMGHDKMYWYQQDPGMELHLIHYSYGVNSTEKGDLSSESTVSRIRTEHFPLTLESARPSHTSQYLCASSGASGRAYNEQFFGPGTRLTVL.

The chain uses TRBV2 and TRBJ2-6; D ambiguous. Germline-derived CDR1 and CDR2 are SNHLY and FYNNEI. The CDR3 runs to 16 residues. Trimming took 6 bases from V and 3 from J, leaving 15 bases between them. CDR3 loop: CASSGDDGFGANVLTF. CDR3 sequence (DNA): TGTGCCAGCAGCGGAGACGACGGATTTGGGGCCAACGTCCTGACTTTC. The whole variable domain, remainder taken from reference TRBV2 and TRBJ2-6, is EPEVTQTPSHQVTQMGQEVILRCVPISNHLYFYWYRQILGQKVEFLVSFYNNEISEKSEIFDDQFSVERPDGSNFTLKIRSTKLEDSAMYFCASSGDDGFGANVLTFGAGSRLTVL.

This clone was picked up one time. The CDR3 loop is CASRAGGSHGYTF. In DNA, the CDR3 is TGTGCCAGCCGTGCGGGGGGGTCGCATGGCTACACCTTC. The gene calls are TRBV6-4 and TRBJ1-2; maybe TRBD1 (5 bases). Per the germline V gene, CDR1 is MRHNA and CDR2 is SNTAGT. Trimming pared 8 bases from V and 6 bases from J, leaving 16 bases between. The CDR3 spans 13 residues.